This entry concerns a single TCR beta chain. This record belongs to a study of identical twins. CDR3 length equals 16 residues. Germline loops: CDR1 SGHAT, CDR2 FQNNGV. The V gene lost 0 bases and the J gene lost 2 bases, with 13 bases spanning the gap. TCRdb fed the 5' RACE reads into MiXCR, producing one record per CDR3 protein. This table has 450,000 or so distinct CDR3 sequences, around 20% appearing once. The chain uses TRBV11-2 and TRBJ2-5; D might be TRBD1 or TRBD2, each matching 6 bases. The sample taken for sequencing was naive T cells sorted from blood. This receptor was identified in a man in his forties or fifties in good health. CDR3 amino acids: CASSLDSGAPQETQYF. The CDR3 DNA follows: TGTGCCAGCAGCTTAGATTCGGGGGCTCCACAAGAGACCCAGTACTTC.